The clone carrying this T cell receptor beta chain was observed at least ten times. The V and J ends lost 6 bases and 5 bases, in that order; junction bases with no gene match: 3. The CDR3 extends over 12 amino acids. In germline, CDR1 is SQVTM, CDR2 ANQGSEA. TCRdb re-analysed the 5' RACE reads in MiXCR, keeping a single row per CDR3 protein. This sample yields around 600,000 distinct CDR3 sequences, of which about 12% are seen a single time; about 15% belongs to the top ten. This record belongs to a study of T cells after yellow fever vaccination. Sequences were derived from PBMCs, sampled on the day of the yellow fever booster vaccination. The chain uses TRBV29-1 and TRBJ2-2; 7 nucleotides line up with TRBD1. The sequence was obtained from a man younger than 45 who received the YFV17D yellow fever vaccine. Here the CDR3 DNA reads TGCAGCGTGTGGGACAGAACCGGGGAGCTGTTTTTT. Translation: CSVWDRTGELFF.